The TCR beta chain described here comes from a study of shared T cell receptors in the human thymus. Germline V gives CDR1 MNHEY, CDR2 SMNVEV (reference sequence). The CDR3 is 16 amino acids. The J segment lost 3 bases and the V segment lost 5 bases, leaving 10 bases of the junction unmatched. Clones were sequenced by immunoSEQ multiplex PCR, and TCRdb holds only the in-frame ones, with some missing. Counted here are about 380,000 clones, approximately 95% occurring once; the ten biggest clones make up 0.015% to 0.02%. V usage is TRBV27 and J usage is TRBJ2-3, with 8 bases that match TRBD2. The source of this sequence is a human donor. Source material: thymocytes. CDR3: CASSPPGLGKTDTQYF. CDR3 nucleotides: TGTGCCAGCAGTCCCCCGGGACTAGGTAAAACAGATACGCAGTATTTT.